The source of this TCR beta chain is a study of shared clonotypes between healthy human individuals. Overall study: A couple of women and a few men aged 18 to 49 served as donors.

The CDR3 is made up of 13 amino acids. V lost 6 bases and J lost 1, with 8 bases in between. CDR1 and CDR2 (germline): MNHEY, SMNVEV (reference sequence). All of the donors resided in Nashville, Tennessee, and each was a Caucasian adult. The test was conducted at deep level. Roughly 30,000 T cell genomes (about 300 ng DNA) went into each PBMC replicate. The protocol was immunoSEQ multiplex PCR, while the TCRdb copy is restricted to in-frame clones and leaves out a portion. Among 450,000 to 500,000 clones listed, approximately 78% were seen once. As regards this clone: This may stem from a read error, because a much larger clone lies one nucleotide away.

The sequenced sample was PBMCs. The clonotype comes from a woman between 35 and 50 years old in good health. Some clones in this sample may be carry-over from other donors' samples. This chain connects TRBV27 to TRBJ2-3, with D unclear. CDR3 sequence reads: CASSLVGTDTQYF. The CDR3 coding sequence is TGTGCCAGCAGCTTAGTAGGCACAGATACGCAGTATTTT.